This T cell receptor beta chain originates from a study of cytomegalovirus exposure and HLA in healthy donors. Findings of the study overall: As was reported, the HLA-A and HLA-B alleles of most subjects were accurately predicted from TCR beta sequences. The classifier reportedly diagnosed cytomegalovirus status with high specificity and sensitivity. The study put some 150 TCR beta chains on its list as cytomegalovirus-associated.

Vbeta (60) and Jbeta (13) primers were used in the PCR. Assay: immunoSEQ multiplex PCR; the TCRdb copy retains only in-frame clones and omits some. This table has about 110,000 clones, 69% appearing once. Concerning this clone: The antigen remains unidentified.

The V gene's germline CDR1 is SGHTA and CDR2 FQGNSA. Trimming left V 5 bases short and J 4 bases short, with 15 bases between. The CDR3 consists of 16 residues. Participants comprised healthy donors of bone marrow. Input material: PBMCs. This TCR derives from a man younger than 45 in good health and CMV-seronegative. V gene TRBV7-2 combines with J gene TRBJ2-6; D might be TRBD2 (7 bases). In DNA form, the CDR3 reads TGTGCCAGCAGCCCGAGGGGGGGAACCGGGGCCAACGTCCTGACTTTC. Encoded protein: CASSPRGGTGANVLTF.